This TCR beta chain was identified in a study of T cell responses to AZD1222 COVID-19 vaccine (dated by TCRdb to 2020 to 2023). Regarding the research as a whole: Because spike-specific TCR depth and breadth did not differ between the two schedules, AZD1222 recipients who got a second dose at roughly 4 weeks were pooled with those who got a second dose at roughly 12 weeks. A total of about 250 trial participants underwent TCR sequencing, of whom some 200 had received two doses of AZD1222 and around 25 had received two doses of the MenACWY control vaccine. Trial participants were enrolled into age subgroups of 18-55, 56-69 and 70-plus years, which contained around 140, 26 and 57 TCR-sequenced participants, respectively. What the authors observed across the whole study: Epitopes outside the regions mutated in the B.1.351 and B.1.1.7 variants were reportedly recognized by nearly half of the unique spike-specific TCRs. Conclusions about previously exposed vaccinees are limited because only six or seven AZD1222 recipients were SARS-CoV-2 seropositive at baseline. The whole spike protein was spanned by vaccine-associated CD4 TCRs, and dominant responses were seen in regions 160-218 and 743-854. After two AZD1222 doses, spike-specific TCR breadth and depth were significantly higher than at day 0 and than in MenACWY recipients. Most participants were white British and females outnumbered males, and the authors suggested that clonal diversity may have been underestimated. The 56-69-year group was small, and its depth increase did not reach significance, likely because of low power. Because no day 14 peak-response samples were available, repertoires were characterized only after the peak T cell response.

The CDR3 regions of human TCRbeta chains were analyzed by immunosequencing. On the study's bioinformatics: TCRs in the repertoires were compared against a reference library of SARS-CoV-2-specific TCRs that had been generated with the MIRA antigen-specificity platform. Breadth was defined as the fraction of unique TCRs that were SARS-CoV-2-associated, and depth was defined as the fraction of total T cells that were SARS-CoV-2-associated. Each spike-specific TCR was assigned to its reactive spike region and to a CD4 or CD8 class using the MIRA data. Log10-transformed breadth and depth values were compared by one-way ANOVA with Sidak's multiple comparisons tests. TCRdb re-hosts the immuneACCESS table, in-frame sequences only. Its copies lack some clones; in the studies checked, an unresolved V gene accounts for under half of them, and the cause for the rest is not known. From that table come the V and J calls and clone size; the DNA was used to work out D and trimming. The sample table shows more than 85,000 clones, and about 85% are seen once. The ten largest clones add up to around 3% of the sample.

V and J are trimmed by 7 bases and 5 bases, and the gene matches miss 11 bases of the junction. CDR1 LNHDA and CDR2 SQIVND were looked up in the germline V gene (reference sequence). The CDR3 starts with the cysteine, ends with the phenylalanine, and has 15 residues. Solely the CDR3 DNA is kept, with 45 bases framed from the first base. This sample's time point label indicates: baseline before first vaccination. Vaccinee samples came from UK trials COV001 and COV002, including a single-blind randomized controlled phase 2/3 trial of AZD1222 (ChAdOx1 nCoV-19) in healthy adults. For TCRbeta chain sequencing, PBMC samples from trial participants were taken at day 0 and at day 28 after the second dose. Regarding this clone: Its target antigen remains unknown. One base away there is no much larger clone; base qualities are not given.

The sequence is built from TRBV19 and TRBJ1-3; 7 bases in the junction line up with TRBD1. The clonotype was recovered from an adult in good health. Material: peripheral blood, obtained on day 0 of AZD1222 vaccination. The sequence in DNA is TGTGCCAGTAAAGGGGGCACGGGTTGGAGAAACACCATATATTTT. Its protein product is CASKGGTGWRNTIYF.